This T cell receptor beta chain was recovered during a study of blood T cell repertoires in COVID-19. On the study more broadly: The United States, Italy and Spain provided the acute and convalescent COVID-19 samples. From T cells, B-cell-depleted T cells, or PBMCs came the material, which was cDNA or gDNA.

The ends were cut back, 0 bases at V and 4 bases at J, with 12 bases in the middle. Germline V gene data show CDR1 as SGHTA and CDR2 as FQGNSA. The CDR3 contains 15 residues. The table came from immunoSEQ multiplex PCR; TCRdb's copy has only in-frame clones and leaves some out. This table holds some 290,000 clones, 85% to 90% found once. The receptor comes from a woman aged 25 to 39 with COVID-19, enrolled during active disease. The sample comprised peripheral blood. The chain has TRBV7-2 and TRBJ1-2, with D maybe TRBD1 (5 bases). The CDR3 nucleotides read TGTGCCAGCAGCTTAGCAGGGGTCTCTGGCTATGGCTACACCTTC. It encodes CASSLAGVSGYGYTF.